Sequencing of this T cell receptor (beta chain) was carried out in a study of OX40 agonist ivuxolimab in advanced cancers. Study context: Of the patients, three showed partial responses, one with hepatocellular carcinoma and two with cutaneous melanoma.

Germline V gene data show CDR1 as SGHTA and CDR2 as FQGTGA. V lost 1 base and J 5 bases, leaving 9 bases between the germline ends. The CDR3 length is 13 residues. The repertoire was sequenced with immunoSEQ multiplex PCR; TCRdb's copy has only in-frame clones and lacks some. The sample has about 77,000 clones, about 92% seen once; the top ten hold more than 4.5%. The chain couples TRBV7-3 to TRBJ2-7; no clear D gene. This sample comprised CD4+ or CD8+ T cells sorted from blood, obtained in a trial of the OX40 agonist ivuxolimab. This clonotype was obtained from an adult with an advanced solid tumor such as melanoma, head and neck, liver or kidney cancer. The CDR3 nucleotides are TGTGCCAGCAGCTTAAGGTCTGGAGACGAGCAGTACTTC. Translating gives CASSLRSGDEQYF.